This T cell receptor (beta chain) was sequenced in a study of T cell responses to AZD1222 COVID-19 vaccine. Findings and caveats of the study: AZD1222 recipients seropositive at baseline numbered only six or seven. Repertoires in all cases were sampled only once the peak T cell response had passed. White British ancestry dominated among donors, who included more females, and clonal diversity was possibly underestimated.

To note about this clone: Its antigen is not known.

TCRdb's table, derived via immunoSEQ multiplex PCR, lists solely in-frame clones and lacks some. Among about 130,000 clones listed, about nine tenths were seen once. CDR3 length equals 14 residues. The V gene's germline CDR1 is GTSNPN and CDR2 SVGIG (reference sequence). The V gene lost 4 bases and the J gene lost 4 bases, with 11 bases spanning the gap. This sequence originates from an adult who received the AZD1222 COVID-19 vaccine. The sequences come from peripheral blood, collected 28 days after the second AZD1222 dose. The chain is built from TRBV30 and TRBJ1-6; possible D gene TRBD1, 5 bases. In DNA form, the CDR3 reads TGTGCCTGGACCAGGACAACGTATAATTCACCCCTCCACTTT. Encoded protein: CAWTRTTYNSPLHF.